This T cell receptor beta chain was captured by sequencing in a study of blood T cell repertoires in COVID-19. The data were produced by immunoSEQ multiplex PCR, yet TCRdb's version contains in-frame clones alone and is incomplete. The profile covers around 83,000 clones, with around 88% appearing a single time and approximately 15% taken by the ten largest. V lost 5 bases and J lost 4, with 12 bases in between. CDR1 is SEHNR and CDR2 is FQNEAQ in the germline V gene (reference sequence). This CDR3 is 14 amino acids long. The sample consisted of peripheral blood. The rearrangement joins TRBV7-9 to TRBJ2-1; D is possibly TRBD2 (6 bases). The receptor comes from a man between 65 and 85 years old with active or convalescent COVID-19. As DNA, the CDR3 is TGTGCCAGCAGCCTAGGGACTTATTACAATGAGCAGTTCTTC. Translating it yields CASSLGTYYNEQFF.